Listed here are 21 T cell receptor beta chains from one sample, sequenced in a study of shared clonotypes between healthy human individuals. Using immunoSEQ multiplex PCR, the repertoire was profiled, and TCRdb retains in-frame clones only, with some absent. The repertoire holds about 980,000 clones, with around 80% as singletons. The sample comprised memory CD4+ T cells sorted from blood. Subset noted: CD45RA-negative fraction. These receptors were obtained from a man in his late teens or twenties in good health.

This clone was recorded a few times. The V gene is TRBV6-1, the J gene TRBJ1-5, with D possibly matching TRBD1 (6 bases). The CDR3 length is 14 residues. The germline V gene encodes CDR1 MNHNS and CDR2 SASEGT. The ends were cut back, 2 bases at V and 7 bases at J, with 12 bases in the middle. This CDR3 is CASSESRGRQPQHF. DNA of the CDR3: TGTGCCAGCAGTGAATCCAGGGGACGGCAGCCCCAGCATTTT.

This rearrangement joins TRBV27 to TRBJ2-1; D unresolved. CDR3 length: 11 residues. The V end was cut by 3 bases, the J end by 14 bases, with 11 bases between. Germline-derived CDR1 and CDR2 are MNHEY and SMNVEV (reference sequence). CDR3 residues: CASSFAGLEFF. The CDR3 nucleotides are TGTGCCAGCAGTTTTGCTGGGTTGGAGTTCTTC.

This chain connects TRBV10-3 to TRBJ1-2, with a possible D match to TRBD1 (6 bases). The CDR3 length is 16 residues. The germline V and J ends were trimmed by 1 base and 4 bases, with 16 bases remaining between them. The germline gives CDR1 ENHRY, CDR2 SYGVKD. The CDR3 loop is CAISEFQGLQGYGYTF. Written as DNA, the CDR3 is TGTGCCATCAGTGAGTTTCAGGGGCTCCAGGGCTATGGCTACACCTTC.

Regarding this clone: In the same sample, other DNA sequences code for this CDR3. Here the CDR3 reads CASSFGQETQYF. In DNA, the CDR3 is TGTGCCAGCAGCTTTGGGCAAGAGACCCAGTACTTC. The chain links TRBV5-4 to TRBJ2-5; no clear D gene. The length of the CDR3 is 12 residues. Germline V gene data show CDR1 as SGHNT and CDR2 as YYREEE (reference sequence). With 2 bases removed from V and 2 bases from J, the gap between germline ends came to 4 bases.

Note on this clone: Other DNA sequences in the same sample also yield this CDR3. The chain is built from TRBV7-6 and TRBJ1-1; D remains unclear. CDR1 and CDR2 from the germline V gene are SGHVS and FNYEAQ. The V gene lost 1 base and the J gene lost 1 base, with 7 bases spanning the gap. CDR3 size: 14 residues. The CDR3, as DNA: TGTGCCAGCAGCTTAGGGGTAGGGAACACTGAAGCTTTCTTT. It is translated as CASSLGVGNTEAFF.

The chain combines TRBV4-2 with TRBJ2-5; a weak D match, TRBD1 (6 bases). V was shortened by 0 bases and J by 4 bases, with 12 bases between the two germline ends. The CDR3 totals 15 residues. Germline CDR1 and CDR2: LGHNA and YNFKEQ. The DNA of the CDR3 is TGTGCCAGCAGCCAAGATGATCGAGGGGGAGAGACCCAGTACTTC. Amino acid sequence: CASSQDDRGGETQYF.

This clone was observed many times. The CDR3: CASRALSVNTEAFF. The CDR3 region has the DNA TGTGCCAGCAGGGCCCTATCGGTGAACACTGAAGCTTTCTTT. This chain joins TRBV28 and TRBJ1-1; D ambiguous. This CDR3 comprises 14 residues. Trimming left V 6 bases short and J 0 bases short, with 11 bases between. Germline V gene data show CDR1 as MDHEN and CDR2 as SYDVKM.

CDR3 in amino acids: CASSLDRETGELFF. The CDR3 DNA follows: TGTGCCAGCAGCCTTGACAGGGAAACCGGGGAGCTGTTTTTT. The chain is built from TRBV11-2 and TRBJ2-2; 7 bases are a match to TRBD1. Unmatched junction bases numbered 5, after V lost 5 bases and J lost 5 bases. Germline V gene data show CDR1 as SGHAT and CDR2 as FQNNGV. This CDR3 is built from 14 residues.

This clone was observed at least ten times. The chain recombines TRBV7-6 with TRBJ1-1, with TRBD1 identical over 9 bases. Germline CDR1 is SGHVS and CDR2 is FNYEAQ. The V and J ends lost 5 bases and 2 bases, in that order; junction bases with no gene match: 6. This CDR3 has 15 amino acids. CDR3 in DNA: TGTGCCAGCAGCCTCGACAGGGGGGGAAACACTGAAGCTTTCTTT. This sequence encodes CASSLDRGGNTEAFF.

DNA of the CDR3: TGTGCCGCCGCGGCACAATCGACTAGCGCCGGGGAGACCCAGTACTTC. Amino acids: CAAAAQSTSAGETQYF. This sequence joins TRBV10-3 and TRBJ2-5, with TRBD2 matching over 8 bases. Germline loops: CDR1 ENHRY, CDR2 SYGVKD. The ends lost 11 bases at V and 5 bases at J; junction bases unmatched: 19. The CDR3 consists of 16 residues.

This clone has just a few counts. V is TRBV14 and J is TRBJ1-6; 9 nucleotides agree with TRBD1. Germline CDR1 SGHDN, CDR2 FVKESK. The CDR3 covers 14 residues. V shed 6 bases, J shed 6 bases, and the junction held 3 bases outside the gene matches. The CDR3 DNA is TGTGCCAGCAGTGGGGACAGGGCTAATTCACCCCTCCACTTT. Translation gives CASSGDRANSPLHF.

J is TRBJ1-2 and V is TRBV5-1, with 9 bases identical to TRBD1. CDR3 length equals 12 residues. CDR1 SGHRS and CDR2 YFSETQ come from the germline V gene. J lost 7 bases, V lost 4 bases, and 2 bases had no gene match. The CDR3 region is CASSRDRVGYTF. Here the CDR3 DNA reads TGCGCCAGCAGCCGGGACAGGGTTGGCTACACCTTC.

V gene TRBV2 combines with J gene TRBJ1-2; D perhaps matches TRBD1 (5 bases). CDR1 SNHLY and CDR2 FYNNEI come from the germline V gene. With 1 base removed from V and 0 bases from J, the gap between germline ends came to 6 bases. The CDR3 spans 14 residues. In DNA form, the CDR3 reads TGTGCCAGCAGTGAAGGGACATCTAACTATGGCTACACCTTC. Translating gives CASSEGTSNYGYTF.

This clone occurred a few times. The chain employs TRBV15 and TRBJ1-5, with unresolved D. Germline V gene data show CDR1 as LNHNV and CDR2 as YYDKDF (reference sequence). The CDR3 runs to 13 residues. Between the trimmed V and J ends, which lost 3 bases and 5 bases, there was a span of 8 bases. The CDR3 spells CATSRTGHQPQHF. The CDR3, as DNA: TGTGCCACCAGCAGGACGGGCCATCAGCCCCAGCATTTT.

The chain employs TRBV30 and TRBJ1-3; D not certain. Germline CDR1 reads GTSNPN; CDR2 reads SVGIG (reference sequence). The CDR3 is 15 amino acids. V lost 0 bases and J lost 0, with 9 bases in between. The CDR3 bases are TGTGCCTGGAGTGTACTGGGCGTCTCTGGAAACACCATATATTTT. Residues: CAWSVLGVSGNTIYF.

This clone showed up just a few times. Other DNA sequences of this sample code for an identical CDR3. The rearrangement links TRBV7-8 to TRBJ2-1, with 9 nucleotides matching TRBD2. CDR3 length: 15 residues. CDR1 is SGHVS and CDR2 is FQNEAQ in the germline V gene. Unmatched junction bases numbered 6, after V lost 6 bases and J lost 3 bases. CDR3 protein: CASSPGTSRYNEQFF. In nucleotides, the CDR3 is TGTGCCAGCAGTCCCGGGACTAGCCGCTACAATGAGCAGTTCTTC.

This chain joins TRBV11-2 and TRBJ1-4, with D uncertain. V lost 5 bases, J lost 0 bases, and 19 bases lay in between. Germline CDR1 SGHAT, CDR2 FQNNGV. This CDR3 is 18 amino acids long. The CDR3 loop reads CASSTIRTGIATNEKLFF. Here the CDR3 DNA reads TGTGCCAGCAGCACTATAAGGACGGGAATTGCAACTAATGAAAAACTGTTTTTT.

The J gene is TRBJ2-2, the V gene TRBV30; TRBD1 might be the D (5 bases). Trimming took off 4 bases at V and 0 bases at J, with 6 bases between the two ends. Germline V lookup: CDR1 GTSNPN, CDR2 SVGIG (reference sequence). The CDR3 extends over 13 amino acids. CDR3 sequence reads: CAWTGTNTGELFF. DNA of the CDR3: TGTGCCTGGACAGGGACGAACACCGGGGAGCTGTTTTTT.

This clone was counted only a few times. CDR3 in DNA: TGTGCCAGCGGAACCTCTAGCGGGGCCATCTCTGGGGCCAACGTCCTGACTTTC. Its translation: CASGTSSGAISGANVLTF. The J gene is TRBJ2-6, the V gene TRBV28; TRBD2 aligns across 9 bases. Germline CDR1 reads MDHEN; CDR2 reads SYDVKM. Trimming cost V 8 bases and J 0 bases; bases outside gene matches: 11. This CDR3 comprises 18 residues.

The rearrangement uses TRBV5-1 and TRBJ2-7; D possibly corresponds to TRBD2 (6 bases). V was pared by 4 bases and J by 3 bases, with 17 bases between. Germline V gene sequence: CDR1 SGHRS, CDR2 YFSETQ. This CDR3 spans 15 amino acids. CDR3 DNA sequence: TGCGCCAGCAGCCCCCGCGTTGCGGGGAACTACGAGCAGTACTTC. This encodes CASSPRVAGNYEQYF.

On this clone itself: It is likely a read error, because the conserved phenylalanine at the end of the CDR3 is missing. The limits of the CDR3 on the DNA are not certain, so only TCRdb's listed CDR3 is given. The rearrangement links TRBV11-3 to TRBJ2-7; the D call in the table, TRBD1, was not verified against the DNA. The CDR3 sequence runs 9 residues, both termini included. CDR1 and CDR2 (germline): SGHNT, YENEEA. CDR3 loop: CASSLRTGS.